The 13 T cell receptor beta chains in this list originate from one sample, sequenced in a study of shared clonotypes between healthy human individuals. TCRdb's table, derived via immunoSEQ multiplex PCR, lists solely in-frame clones and lacks some. The sample carries more than 400,000 clones, approximately 95% recorded once. Sequences were obtained from naive CD4+ T cells sorted from blood. Subset: CD45RA+ positively selected. The origin of the receptors is a woman aged 25 to 45 in good health.

The rearrangement uses TRBV27 and TRBJ1-2; 7 nucleotides match TRBD1. The CDR3 is made up of 13 amino acids. With V trimmed by 3 bases and J by 8 bases, 6 bases remained unmatched. The germline gives CDR1 MNHEY, CDR2 SMNVEV (reference sequence). The DNA of the CDR3 is TGTGCCAGCAGTTTCGACAGGGTTGGAGGCTACACCTTC. Translation gives CASSFDRVGGYTF.

This rearrangement joins TRBV5-4 to TRBJ2-4, with 8 bases lining up with TRBD2. Germline CDR1 reads SGHNT; CDR2 reads YYREEE (reference sequence). This CDR3 contains 17 residues. V shed 1 base, J shed 3 bases, and the junction held 9 bases outside the gene matches. The CDR3 bases are TGTGCCAGCAGCTTGTCGTTCGGGGGGGCTGGCAAAAACATTCAGTACTTC. It encodes CASSLSFGGAGKNIQYF.

The J gene is TRBJ1-1, the V gene TRBV23-1; the D is unclear. TRBV23-1 is an ORF, with its function uncertain. The CDR3 is 16 residues long. Between the trimmed V and J ends, which lost 4 bases and 8 bases, there was a span of 23 bases. In nucleotides, the CDR3 is TGCGCCAGCAGTCCTCTCCCGAGGAGTCGACCTGCGGAAGCTTTCTTT. It encodes CASSPLPRSRPAEAFF.

The chain recombines TRBV5-6 with TRBJ1-1, with D hard to call. Germline loops: CDR1 SGHDT, CDR2 YYEEEE. The V and J ends lost 1 base and 0 bases respectively, with 10 bases between them. The CDR3 consists of 15 residues. The CDR3 DNA is TGTGCCAGCAGCTTGTGGTCAGGTGTGAACACTGAAGCTTTCTTT. Its translation is CASSLWSGVNTEAFF. The complete variable domain, with remaining parts taken from reference TRBV5-6 and TRBJ1-1, reads DAGVTQSPTHLIKTRGQQVTLRCSPKSGHDTVSWYQQALGQGPQFIFQYYEEEERQRGNFPDRFSGHQFPNYSSELNVNALLLGDSALYLCASSLWSGVNTEAFFGQGTRLTVV.

The chain has TRBV27 and TRBJ2-7, with 9 bases identical to TRBD1. The germline gives CDR1 MNHEY, CDR2 SMNVEV (reference sequence). The V and J ends lost 2 bases and 5 bases, in that order; junction bases with no gene match: 7. CDR3 length: 15 residues. The CDR3 DNA sequence: TGTGCCAGCAGTTTACTCGGGACAGGGAAGCACGAGCAGTACTTC. Protein: CASSLLGTGKHEQYF.

The rearrangement uses TRBV5-4 and TRBJ1-1; D not resolved. V lost 1 base to trimming and J lost 1 base, with 11 bases between them. CDR1 is SGHNT, CDR2 YYREEE, per germline (reference sequence). The CDR3 totals 15 residues. Here the CDR3 reads CASSLTAIKNTEAFF. CDR3 coding DNA: TGTGCCAGCAGCTTGACAGCTATTAAGAACACTGAAGCTTTCTTT.

The chain employs TRBV7-9 and TRBJ2-7; D might be TRBD2 (5 bases). CDR1 and CDR2 (germline): SEHNR, FQNEAQ (reference sequence). V gave up 3 bases and J gave up 2 bases, with 11 bases separating them. The CDR3 runs to 14 residues. This CDR3 is CASSFYPGAYEQYF. The CDR3 DNA reads TGTGCCAGCAGCTTCTATCCCGGGGCCTACGAGCAGTACTTC.

The chain carries TRBV2 and TRBJ2-3; the match to TRBD2 covers 10 bases. CDR3 length equals 19 residues. V trimming: 3 bases; J trimming: 4 bases; junction bases outside the gene matches: 16. CDR1 and CDR2 from the germline V gene are SNHLY and FYNNEI. The CDR3 coding sequence is TGTGCCAGCAGTGATTTTACTAGCGGGAAAAAACAAGAGGCAGATACGCAGTATTTT. This encodes CASSDFTSGKKQEADTQYF.

The rearrangement joins TRBV7-6 to TRBJ1-4, with no clear D. CDR3 length: 14 residues. In germline, CDR1 is SGHVS, CDR2 FNYEAQ. The V gene lost 3 bases and the J gene lost 7 bases, with 12 bases spanning the gap. The CDR3 sequence is CASSFGQKSEKLFF. The CDR3 DNA reads TGTGCCAGCAGCTTTGGGCAAAAGAGTGAAAAACTGTTTTTT.

The chain recombines TRBV7-6 with TRBJ2-7, with TRBD2 identical over 10 bases. Germline values: CDR1 SGHVS, CDR2 FNYEAQ. This CDR3 contains 15 residues. The junction had 5 bases not matched to a gene; V was cut back by 4 bases and J by 2 bases. The CDR3 DNA reads as TGTGCCAGCAGCTCCCCTAGCGGGGGTACCTACGAGCAGTACTTC. It codes for CASSSPSGGTYEQYF.

The chain has TRBV11-1 and TRBJ2-7; TRBD1 is a possible D gene (5 bases). This CDR3 has 13 amino acids. Germline-derived CDR1 and CDR2 are SGHAT and FQDESV (reference sequence). Trimming shortened V by 3 bases and J by 2 bases, and 8 bases separated the two germline ends. CDR3 loop: CASSFDSPYEQYF. Written as DNA, the CDR3 is TGTGCCAGCAGCTTTGACAGTCCCTACGAGCAGTACTTC.

The CDR3 is CATSGLAGGRKHSGNTIYF. CDR3 nucleotide sequence: TGTGCCACCAGCGGCCTGGCCGGGGGGCGCAAACACTCTGGAAACACCATATATTTT. The chain has TRBV15 and TRBJ1-3, with D perhaps matching TRBD1 (6 bases). Germline V gene data show CDR1 as LNHNV and CDR2 as YYDKDF (reference sequence). With 5 bases removed from V and 0 bases from J, the gap between germline ends came to 23 bases. CDR3 length: 19 amino acids.

The V call is TRBV5-8, the J call TRBJ1-3; D is uncertain. V was cut by 4 bases and J by 4 bases, with 12 bases left in between. The germline CDR1 and CDR2 sequences are SGHTS and YDEGEE. The CDR3 totals 14 residues. The CDR3 nucleotides read TGTGCCAGCAGCCGGAGAGACGCGGGAAACACCATATATTTT. This codes for CASSRRDAGNTIYF.